What follows are 26 T cell receptor beta chains derived from one specimen sequenced in a study of cytomegalovirus exposure and HLA in healthy donors. Primers: 60 Vbeta forward and 13 Jbeta reverse. The method was immunoSEQ multiplex PCR; TCRdb's version includes in-frame clones alone and lacks a portion of them. The top ten clones hold less than 9% of a sample with around 69,000 clones, about 70% of them seen once. Sequencing input: PBMCs. The receptors were gathered from a man in his forties in good health and CMV-seropositive.

J is TRBJ2-3 and V is TRBV5-1; 14 nucleotides align to TRBD2. Germline assignment: CDR1 SGHRS and CDR2 YFSETQ. V lost 4 bases to trimming and J lost 0 bases; unmatched junction nucleotides: 10. The length of the CDR3 is 19 residues. CDR3 coding DNA: TGCGCCAGCAGCCGGTGGGGACTAGCGGGAGAGGAGAGCACAGATACGCAGTATTTT. Translated: CASSRWGLAGEESTDTQYF.

V gene TRBV15 combines with J gene TRBJ2-3; TRBD2 might be the D (5 bases). This CDR3 has 17 residues. V was clipped by 0 bases and J by 1 base, with 14 bases between them. Per germline, CDR1 LNHNV and CDR2 YYDKDF (reference sequence). CDR3 loop: CATSRDGRGLGTDTQYF. The CDR3 DNA follows: TGTGCCACCAGCAGAGATGGGCGAGGGCTGGGCACAGATACGCAGTATTTT.

The chain is built from TRBV6-1 and TRBJ2-2; 11 bases are a match to TRBD1. The germline V gene encodes CDR1 MNHNS and CDR2 SASEGT. The CDR3 contains 15 residues. J was trimmed by 8 bases and V by 3 bases; bases with no gene match: 5. CDR3 sequence (DNA): TGTGCCAGCAGTGAGGGGACAGGGGGTTCAGGGGAGCTGTTTTTT. This sequence encodes CASSEGTGGSGELFF.

The chain recombines TRBV27 with TRBJ2-5, with 8 bases identical to TRBD1. Germline V gene sequence: CDR1 MNHEY, CDR2 SMNVEV (reference sequence). Trimming removed 6 bases from V and 6 bases from J; junction bases left unmatched: 6. The CDR3 spans 13 residues. CDR3 region: CASSDSRGQTQYF. For the CDR3, the DNA is TGTGCCAGCAGCGACTCCAGGGGGCAGACCCAGTACTTC.

This clone showed up just a few times. The gene calls are TRBV4-1 and TRBJ1-1; tentatively, D is TRBD1 (6 bases). The V end was cut by 4 bases, the J end by 0 bases, with 12 bases between. The CDR3 sequence is 15 residues long. In germline, CDR1 is MGHRA, CDR2 YSYEKL. The CDR3 protein is CASSPLGALNTEAFF. CDR3 nucleotides: TGCGCCAGCAGCCCTTTGGGGGCCTTGAACACTGAAGCTTTCTTT.

The chain recombines TRBV25-1 with TRBJ1-4; TRBD1 agrees at 7 bases. With 6 bases clipped from V and 8 bases from J, the junction kept 6 bases outside the gene matches. Germline V gene sequence: CDR1 MGHDK, CDR2 SYGVNS. The length of the CDR3 is 13 residues. In DNA form, the CDR3 reads TGTGCCAGCAGCCGGGACAGTAGAGAAAAACTGTTTTTT. Translated, it gives CASSRDSREKLFF.

The J gene is TRBJ2-7, the V gene TRBV27, with D possibly TRBD1 on 6 matching bases. The CDR3 runs 15 residues. Germline CDR1 and CDR2: MNHEY and SMNVEV (reference sequence). The V end was cut by 3 bases, the J end by 3 bases, with 15 bases between. The CDR3: CASSFLPRGGYEQYF. CDR3 sequence (DNA): TGTGCCAGCAGTTTCCTTCCCAGGGGTGGCTACGAGCAGTACTTC.

This clone was counted at least ten times. This rearrangement joins TRBV7-2 to TRBJ2-1, with TRBD2 matching over 8 bases. This CDR3 has 13 residues. The V and J ends lost 5 bases and 8 bases, in that order; junction bases with no gene match: 5. Germline-derived CDR1 and CDR2 are SGHTA and FQGNSA. This CDR3 reads CASSREGTYEQFF. The CDR3 DNA sequence: TGTGCCAGCAGCCGGGAGGGAACCTATGAGCAGTTCTTC.

The chain couples TRBV15 to TRBJ1-5; 8 bases are shared with TRBD1. The junction had 6 bases not matched to a gene; V was cut back by 6 bases and J by 2 bases. The CDR3 covers 15 residues. Germline CDR1 and CDR2: LNHNV and YYDKDF (reference sequence). The CDR3: CATRSDRGRNQPQHF. The DNA for the CDR3 is TGTGCCACCAGATCAGACAGGGGCCGCAATCAGCCCCAGCATTTT.

This clone has a handful of counts. CDR3 in DNA: TGTGCCAGCAGTTTATCGGCGGGCCTCTACACTGAAGCTTTCTTT. This encodes CASSLSAGLYTEAFF. V and J are TRBV27 and TRBJ1-1; no clear D. The germline V gene encodes CDR1 MNHEY and CDR2 SMNVEV (reference sequence). The CDR3 contains 15 residues. V lost 0 bases and J lost 3, with 11 bases in between.

In regard to this clone: Germline is not matched at one junction end, which may reflect a read error. The V and J genes are TRBV7-2 and TRBJ1-4, with a tentative D call TRBD1 (6 bases). This CDR3 is 13 amino acids long. The germline CDR1 and CDR2 sequences are SGHTA and FQGNSA. The CDR3 bases are TGTGCCAGCAGGAACCCCCCTTCCGGGACAATAATTTTT. Protein sequence: CASRNPPSGTIIF.

This clone has only one observation. The rearrangement links TRBV28 to TRBJ2-4; 7 nucleotides agree with TRBD1. The V gene's germline CDR1 is MDHEN and CDR2 SYDVKM. This CDR3 spans 15 amino acids. The trim removed 2 bases at V and 3 bases at J, leaving 4 bases unmatched. The CDR3 protein is CASSLGRDSKNIQYF. CDR3 nucleotides: TGTGCCAGCAGTTTAGGTCGGGACAGCAAAAACATTCAGTACTTC.

J is TRBJ2-6 and V is TRBV6-9, with a weak D call TRBD1 (5 bases). V shed 5 bases and J shed 2 bases, with 16 bases lying between them. The CDR3 totals 17 residues. CDR1 is MNHGY and CDR2 is SVAAGI in the germline V gene. CDR3 protein: CASSQYPCRAGANVLTF. The DNA for the CDR3 is TGTGCCAGCAGTCAATATCCTTGCAGGGCTGGGGCCAACGTCCTGACTTTC.

The rearrangement uses TRBV2 and TRBJ2-5; 8 nucleotides line up with TRBD1. J lost 6 bases, V lost 5 bases, and 5 bases had no gene match. The CDR3 sequence is 13 residues long. Germline CDR1 is SNHLY and CDR2 is FYNNEI. As DNA, the CDR3 is TGTGCCAGCAGTCTGACAGGGGTGCAGACCCAGTACTTC. Translated: CASSLTGVQTQYF.

This chain links TRBV9 with TRBJ1-1; D unclear. The germline CDR1 and CDR2 sequences are SGDLS and YYNGEE. The length of the CDR3 is 15 residues. The V and J ends lost 2 bases and 3 bases respectively, with 14 bases between them. Here the CDR3 reads CASSVRGVRDTEAFF. The CDR3 coding sequence is TGTGCCAGCAGCGTCCGGGGTGTACGGGACACTGAAGCTTTCTTT.

The CDR3 DNA reads TGTGCCAGCAGCTTGACCGGGACTCAGTTTAATTCACCCCTCCACTTT. The encoded protein is CASSLTGTQFNSPLHF. This chain links TRBV28 with TRBJ1-6, with a tentative D call TRBD1 (5 bases). V was shortened by 6 bases and J by 6 bases, with 18 bases between the two germline ends. The germline gives CDR1 MDHEN, CDR2 SYDVKM. CDR3 length: 16 amino acids. Complete variable domain (other parts from reference TRBV28 and TRBJ1-6): DVKVTQSSRYLVKRTGEKVFLECVQDMDHENMFWYRQDPGLGLRLIYFSYDVKMKEKGDIPEGYSVSREKKERFSLILESASTNQTSMYLCASSLTGTQFNSPLHFGNGTRLTVT.

J is TRBJ2-5 and V is TRBV19, with a weak D call TRBD2 (5 bases). Per germline, CDR1 LNHDA and CDR2 SQIVND (reference sequence). The V end was cut by 7 bases, the J end by 5 bases, with 11 bases between. This CDR3 contains 12 residues. CDR3 coding DNA: TGTGCCAGTACCCCCCCGGGGGAGACCCAGTACTTC. This encodes CASTPPGETQYF.

This clone appeared a single time. The chain has TRBV19 and TRBJ1-2; TRBD1 matches at 8 bases. V gave up 3 bases and J gave up 5 bases; unmatched junction bases: 11. The CDR3 is 16 residues long. Germline V lookup: CDR1 LNHDA, CDR2 SQIVND (reference sequence). The CDR3 here is CASSIHRDRRVYGYTF. The CDR3 DNA is TGTGCCAGTAGTATCCACCGGGACAGGAGAGTGTATGGCTACACCTTC. The full variable domain, in which reference TRBV19 and TRBJ1-2 provide the parts outside the CDR3, is DGGITQSPKYLFRKEGQNVTLSCEQNLNHDAMYWYRQDPGQGLRLIYYSQIVNDFQKGDIAEGYSVSREKKESFPLTVTSAQKNPTAFYLCASSIHRDRRVYGYTFGSGTRLTVV.

The V call is TRBV2, the J call TRBJ1-5; TRBD1 aligns across 8 bases. Germline V gives CDR1 SNHLY, CDR2 FYNNEI. The V gene end was trimmed by 5 bases and the J gene end by 6 bases; junction bases not matched to a gene: 6. CDR3 length: 14 amino acids. CDR3 sequence: CASSRTGGIQPQHF. The CDR3 nucleotides are TGTGCCAGCAGTCGCACAGGGGGAATTCAGCCCCAGCATTTT.

This chain links TRBV11-1 with TRBJ1-2, with 9 bases aligning to TRBD1. CDR3 length equals 14 residues. Trimming removed 8 bases from V and 5 bases from J; junction bases left unmatched: 9. Germline CDR1 SGHAT, CDR2 FQDESV (reference sequence). The DNA for the CDR3 is TGTGCCAGCGGAAAGACAGGGGGGCTTTATGGCTACACCTTC. This encodes CASGKTGGLYGYTF.

The CDR3 reads CASSLDLGGYGYTF. The CDR3 coding sequence is TGTGCCAGCAGCTTGGACTTGGGGGGCTATGGCTACACCTTC. V usage is TRBV11-2 and J usage is TRBJ1-2; TRBD1 is a possible D gene (5 bases). Germline CDR1 SGHAT, CDR2 FQNNGV. The CDR3 spans 14 residues. V shed 3 bases and J shed 4 bases, with 12 bases lying between them.

V usage is TRBV25-1 and J usage is TRBJ2-2; the D gene is possibly TRBD1 (6 bases). V dropped 3 bases and J dropped 7 bases, with 24 bases sitting between them. CDR3 length equals 18 residues. Germline CDR1 reads MGHDK; CDR2 reads SYGVNS. CDR3 in amino acids: CASSDSPGALNTLGELFF. The CDR3 nucleotides read TGTGCCAGCAGTGATAGTCCAGGGGCTCTAAACACGCTCGGGGAGCTGTTTTTT.

The count of this clone is one. The chain has TRBV4-3 and TRBJ2-1, with 9 bases matching TRBD1. This CDR3 contains 16 residues. Germline lookup yields CDR1 LGHNA and CDR2 YSLEER. V gave up 1 base and J gave up 7 bases; unmatched junction bases: 8. The CDR3 region has the DNA TGCGCCAGCAGCCAAGTTGTGGGACAGGGCCCAAATGAGCAGTTCTTC. It is translated as CASSQVVGQGPNEQFF.

CDR3 nucleotides: TGTGCCAGCAGCTTAGGCACGAGCTCCTACAATGAGCAGTTCTTC. This codes for CASSLGTSSYNEQFF. The chain has TRBV11-2 and TRBJ2-1; D unresolved. In germline, CDR1 is SGHAT, CDR2 FQNNGV. V shed 1 base and J shed 0 bases, with 7 bases lying between them. The CDR3 loop spans 15 amino acids.

The V and J genes are TRBV27 and TRBJ2-7, with TRBD1 identical over 9 bases. Germline V CDR1 and CDR2: MNHEY, SMNVEV (reference sequence). With 4 bases clipped from V and 3 bases from J, the junction kept 10 bases outside the gene matches. CDR3 length equals 16 residues. The CDR3 bases are TGTGCCAGCAGTTCAAAACCGGGACAGGGAATCTACGAGCAGTACTTC. Translating it yields CASSSKPGQGIYEQYF.

The chain is built from TRBV4-1 and TRBJ2-7, with D perhaps matching TRBD1 (6 bases). Trimming cost V 4 bases and J 6 bases, with 22 bases left between them. The CDR3 has 16 residues. The germline V gene encodes CDR1 MGHRA and CDR2 YSYEKL. CDR3 sequence reads: CASSLGSVGAPFEQYF. CDR3 in DNA: TGCGCCAGCAGCCTCGGATCTGTGGGGGCGCCCTTCGAGCAGTACTTC.